This TCR beta chain was found in a study of shared clonotypes between healthy human individuals. Looking at the study overall: Plates per donor: three CD4 naive, three CD4 memory, two CD8 naive, one CD8 memory. Findings and limits, study-wide: Generation probability values for non-shared clonotypes were lower than those for clonotypes shared by all four donors.

Remarks on this clone: Antigen specificity is unknown.

Cells designated naive CD8 were CD45RO-negative and were positively selected for CCR7, with terminally differentiated effector memory CD45RA+ cells excluded. Donors, without exception, were Caucasian adults residing in Nashville, Tennessee. In the authors' workflow: Filtering differed because ImmunoSEQ produced junction-only sequences that carried no quality scores. The repertoire was sequenced with immunoSEQ multiplex PCR; TCRdb's copy has only in-frame clones and lacks some. The D gene and trimming were derived from the DNA, and the V and J assignments and clone size from that table. The sample shows about 800,000 clones, just over 95% of them seen only once. The V segment lost 7 bases and the J segment 2 bases; nucleotides outside the gene matches: 5. Per the germline V gene, CDR1 is MNHNY and CDR2 is SVGAGI (reference sequence). CDR3 length: 14 residues.

The chain employs TRBV6-6 and TRBJ2-1; 7 bases agree with TRBD2. The specimen sequenced was naive CD8+ T cells sorted from blood. The receptor was derived from a young man in good health. CDR3 sequence: CASKKRGTYNEQFF. The CDR3 coding sequence is TGTGCCAGCAAGAAGCGGGGCACCTACAATGAGCAGTTCTTC.